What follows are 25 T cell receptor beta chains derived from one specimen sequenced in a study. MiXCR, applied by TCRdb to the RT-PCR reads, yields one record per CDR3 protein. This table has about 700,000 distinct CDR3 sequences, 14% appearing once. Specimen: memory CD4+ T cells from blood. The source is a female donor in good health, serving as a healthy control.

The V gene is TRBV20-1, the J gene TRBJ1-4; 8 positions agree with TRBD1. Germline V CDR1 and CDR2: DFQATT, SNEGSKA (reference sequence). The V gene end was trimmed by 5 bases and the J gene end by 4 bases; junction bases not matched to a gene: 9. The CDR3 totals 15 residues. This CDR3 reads CSAPTQDRGNEKLFF. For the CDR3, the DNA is TGCAGTGCTCCAACGCAAGACAGGGGTAATGAAAAACTGTTTTTT.

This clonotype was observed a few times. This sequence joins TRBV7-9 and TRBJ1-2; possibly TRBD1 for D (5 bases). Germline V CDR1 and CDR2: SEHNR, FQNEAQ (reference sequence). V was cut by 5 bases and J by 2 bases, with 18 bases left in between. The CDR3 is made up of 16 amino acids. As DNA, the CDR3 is TGTGCCAGCAGCCAGGGTCAGGGTGGAAAAAACTATGGCTACACCTTC. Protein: CASSQGQGGKNYGYTF.

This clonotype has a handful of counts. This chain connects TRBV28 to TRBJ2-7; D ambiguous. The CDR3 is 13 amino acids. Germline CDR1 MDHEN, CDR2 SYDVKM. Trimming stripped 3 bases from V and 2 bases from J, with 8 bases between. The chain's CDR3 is CASSFQPPYEQYF. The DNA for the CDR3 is TGTGCCAGCAGTTTCCAGCCCCCCTACGAGCAGTACTTC.

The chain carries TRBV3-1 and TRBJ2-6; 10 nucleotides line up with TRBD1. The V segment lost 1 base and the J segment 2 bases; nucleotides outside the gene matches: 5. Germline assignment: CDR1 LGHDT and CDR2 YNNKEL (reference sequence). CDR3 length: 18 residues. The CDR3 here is CASSQVEGQGTGANVLTF. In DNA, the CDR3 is TGTGCCAGCAGCCAAGTCGAGGGACAGGGGACTGGGGCCAACGTCCTGACTTTC.

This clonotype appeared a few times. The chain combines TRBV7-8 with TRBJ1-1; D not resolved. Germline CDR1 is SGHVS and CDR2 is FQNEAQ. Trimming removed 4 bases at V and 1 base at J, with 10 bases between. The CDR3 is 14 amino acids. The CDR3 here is CASSSTRTNTEAFF. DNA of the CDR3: TGTGCCAGCAGCTCGACAAGGACGAACACTGAAGCTTTCTTT.

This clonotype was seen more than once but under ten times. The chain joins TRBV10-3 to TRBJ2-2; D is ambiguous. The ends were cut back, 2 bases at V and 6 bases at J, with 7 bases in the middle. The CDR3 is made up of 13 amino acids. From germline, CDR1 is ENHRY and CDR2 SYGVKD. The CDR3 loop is CAISEKSAGELFF. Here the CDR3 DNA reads TGTGCCATCAGTGAGAAGTCCGCCGGGGAGCTGTTTTTT.

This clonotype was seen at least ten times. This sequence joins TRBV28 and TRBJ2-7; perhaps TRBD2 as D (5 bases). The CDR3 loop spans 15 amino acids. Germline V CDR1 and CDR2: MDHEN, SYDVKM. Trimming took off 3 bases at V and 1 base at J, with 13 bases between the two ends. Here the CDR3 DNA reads TGTGCCAGCAGTTTTCCCGACGGGGTTTCCTACGAGCAGTACTTC. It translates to CASSFPDGVSYEQYF.

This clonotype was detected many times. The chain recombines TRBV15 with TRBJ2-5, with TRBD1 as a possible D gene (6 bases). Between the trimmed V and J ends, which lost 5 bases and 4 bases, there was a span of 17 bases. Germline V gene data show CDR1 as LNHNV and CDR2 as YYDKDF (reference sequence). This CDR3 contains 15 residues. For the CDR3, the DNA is TGTGCCACCAGCGGTACGAACAGGGACGGAGAGACCCAGTACTTC. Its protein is CATSGTNRDGETQYF.

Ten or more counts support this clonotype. The CDR3 region has the DNA TGCAGTGCTTGGGGGAAAGAGACCCAGTACTTC. Encoded protein: CSAWGKETQYF. This sequence joins TRBV20-1 and TRBJ2-5; D possibly uses TRBD1 or TRBD2 (5 bases each). Germline V gene sequence: CDR1 DFQATT, CDR2 SNEGSKA (reference sequence). V lost 5 bases, J lost 3 bases, and 7 bases lay in between. The CDR3 extends over 11 amino acids.

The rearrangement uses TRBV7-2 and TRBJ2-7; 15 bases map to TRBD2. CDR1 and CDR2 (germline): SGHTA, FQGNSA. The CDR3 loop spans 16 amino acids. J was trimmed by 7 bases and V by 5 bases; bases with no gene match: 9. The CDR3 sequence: CASSPGLAGGLVEQYF. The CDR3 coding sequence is TGTGCCAGCAGCCCGGGACTAGCGGGGGGATTGGTAGAGCAGTACTTC.

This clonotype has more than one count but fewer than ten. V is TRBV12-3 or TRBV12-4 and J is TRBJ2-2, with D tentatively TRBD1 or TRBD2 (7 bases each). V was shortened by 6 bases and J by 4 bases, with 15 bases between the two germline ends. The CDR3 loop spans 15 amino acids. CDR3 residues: CASSPQGGITGELFF. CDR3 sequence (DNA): TGTGCCAGCAGCCCTCAGGGGGGGATCACCGGGGAGCTGTTTTTT.

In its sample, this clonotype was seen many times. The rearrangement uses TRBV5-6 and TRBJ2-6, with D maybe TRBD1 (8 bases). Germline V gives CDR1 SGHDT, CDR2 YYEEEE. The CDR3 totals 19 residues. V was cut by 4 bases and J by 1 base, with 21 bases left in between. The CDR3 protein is CASSAQLTGGGSGANVLTF. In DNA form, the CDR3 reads TGTGCCAGCAGCGCACAGCTCACAGGGGGGGGTTCTGGGGCCAACGTCCTGACTTTC.

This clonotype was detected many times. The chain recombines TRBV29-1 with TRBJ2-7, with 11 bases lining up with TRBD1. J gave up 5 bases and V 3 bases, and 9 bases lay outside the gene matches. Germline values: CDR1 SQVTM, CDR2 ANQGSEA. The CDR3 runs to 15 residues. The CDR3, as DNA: TGCAGCGTTGATTTCAGGGGACAGGGGGACGACGAGCAGTACTTC. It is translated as CSVDFRGQGDDEQYF.

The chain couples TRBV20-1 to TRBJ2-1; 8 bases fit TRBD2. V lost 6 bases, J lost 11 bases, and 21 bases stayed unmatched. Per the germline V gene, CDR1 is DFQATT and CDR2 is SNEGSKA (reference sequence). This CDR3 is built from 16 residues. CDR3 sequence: CSAPIGVAGIMGQQFF. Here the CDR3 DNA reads TGCAGTGCCCCTATAGGGGTAGCGGGAATAATGGGCCAGCAGTTCTTC.

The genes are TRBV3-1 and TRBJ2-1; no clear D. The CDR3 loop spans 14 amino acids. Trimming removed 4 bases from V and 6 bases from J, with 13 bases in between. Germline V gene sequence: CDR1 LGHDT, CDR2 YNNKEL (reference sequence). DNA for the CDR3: TGTGCCAGCAGCCTCCAATCCCAAGCCAATGAGCAGTTCTTC. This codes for CASSLQSQANEQFF.

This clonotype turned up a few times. The chain's CDR3 is CASSLTGPNTEAFF. DNA for the CDR3: TGTGCCAGCAGCTTAACGGGACCGAACACTGAAGCTTTCTTT. This rearrangement joins TRBV7-3 to TRBJ1-1, with D possibly TRBD1 on 5 matching bases. The CDR3 sequence is 14 residues long. CDR1 is SGHTA, CDR2 FQGTGA, per germline. With 0 bases removed from V and 1 base from J, the gap between germline ends came to 6 bases.

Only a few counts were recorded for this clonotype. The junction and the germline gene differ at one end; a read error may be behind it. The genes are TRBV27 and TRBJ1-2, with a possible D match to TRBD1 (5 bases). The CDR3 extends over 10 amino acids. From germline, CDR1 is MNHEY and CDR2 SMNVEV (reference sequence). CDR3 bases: TGTGCCAGCAGTTTAGCGGGACGCCCCTTC. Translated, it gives CASSLAGRPF.

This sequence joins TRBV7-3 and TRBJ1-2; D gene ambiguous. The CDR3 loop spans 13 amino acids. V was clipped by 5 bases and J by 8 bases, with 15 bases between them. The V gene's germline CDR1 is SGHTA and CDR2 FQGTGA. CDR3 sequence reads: CASSAGPSQGYTF. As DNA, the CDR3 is TGTGCCAGCAGCGCCGGACCCTCGCAGGGCTACACCTTC.

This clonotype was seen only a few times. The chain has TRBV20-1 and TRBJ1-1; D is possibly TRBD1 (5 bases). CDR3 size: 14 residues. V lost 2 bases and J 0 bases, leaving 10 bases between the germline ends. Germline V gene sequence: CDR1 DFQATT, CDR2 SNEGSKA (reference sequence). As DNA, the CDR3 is TGCAGTGCTAGACTGGGGCAGATGAACACTGAAGCTTTCTTT. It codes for CSARLGQMNTEAFF.

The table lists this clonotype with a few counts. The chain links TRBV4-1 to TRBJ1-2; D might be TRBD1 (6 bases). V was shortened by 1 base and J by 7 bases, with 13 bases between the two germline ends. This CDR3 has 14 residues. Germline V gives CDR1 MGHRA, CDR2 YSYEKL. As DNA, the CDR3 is TGCGCCAGCAGCCAAGGTGGGCAGGGGTTTGGCTACACCTTC. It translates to CASSQGGQGFGYTF.

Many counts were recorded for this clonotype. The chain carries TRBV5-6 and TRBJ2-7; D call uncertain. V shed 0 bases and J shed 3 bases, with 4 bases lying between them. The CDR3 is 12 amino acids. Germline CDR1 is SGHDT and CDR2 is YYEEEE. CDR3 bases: TGTGCCAGCAGCTTGGGTCACTACGAGCAGTACTTC. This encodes CASSLGHYEQYF. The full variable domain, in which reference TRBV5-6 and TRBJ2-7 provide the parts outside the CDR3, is DAGVTQSPTHLIKTRGQQVTLRCSPKSGHDTVSWYQQALGQGPQFIFQYYEEEERQRGNFPDRFSGHQFPNYSSELNVNALLLGDSALYLCASSLGHYEQYFGPGTRLTVT.

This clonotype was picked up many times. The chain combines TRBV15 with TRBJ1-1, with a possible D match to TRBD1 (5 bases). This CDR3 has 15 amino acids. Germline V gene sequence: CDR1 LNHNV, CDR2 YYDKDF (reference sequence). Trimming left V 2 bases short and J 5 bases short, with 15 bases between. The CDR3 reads CATSRFGVEGTEAFF. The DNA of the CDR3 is TGTGCCACCAGCAGATTCGGAGTCGAGGGGACTGAAGCTTTCTTT.

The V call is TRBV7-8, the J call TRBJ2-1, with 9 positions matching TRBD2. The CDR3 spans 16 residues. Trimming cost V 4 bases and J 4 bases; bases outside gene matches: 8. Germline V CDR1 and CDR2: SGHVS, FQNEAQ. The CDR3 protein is CASSSGGTSRYNEQFF. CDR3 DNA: TGTGCCAGCAGCTCAGGGGGGACTAGCAGGTACAATGAGCAGTTCTTC. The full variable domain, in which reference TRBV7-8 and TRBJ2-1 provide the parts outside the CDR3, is GAGVSQSPRYKVAKRGQDVALRCDPISGHVSLFWYQQALGQGPEFLTYFQNEAQLDKSGLPSDRFFAERPEGSVSTLKIQRTQQEDSAVYLCASSSGGTSRYNEQFFGPGTRLTVL.

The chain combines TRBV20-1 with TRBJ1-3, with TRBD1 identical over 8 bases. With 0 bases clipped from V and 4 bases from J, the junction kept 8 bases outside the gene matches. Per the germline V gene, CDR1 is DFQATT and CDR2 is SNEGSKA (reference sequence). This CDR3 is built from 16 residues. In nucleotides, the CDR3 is TGCAGTGCTAGAGATCCCCGACAGGGGCAGGGAAACACCATATATTTT. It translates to CSARDPRQGQGNTIYF.

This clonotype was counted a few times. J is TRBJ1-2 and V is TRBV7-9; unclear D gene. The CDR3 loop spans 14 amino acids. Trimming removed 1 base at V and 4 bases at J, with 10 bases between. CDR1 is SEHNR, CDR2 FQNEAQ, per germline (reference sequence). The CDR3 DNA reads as TGTGCCAGCAGCTTAGAGGAGTGGAGCTATGGCTACACCTTC. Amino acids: CASSLEEWSYGYTF.